Listed here are 27 T cell receptor beta chains from one sample, sequenced in a study of cytomegalovirus exposure and HLA in healthy donors. Vbeta (60) and Jbeta (13) primers were used in the PCR. The table came from immunoSEQ multiplex PCR; TCRdb's copy has only in-frame clones and leaves some out. Of under 200,000 clones in the sample, 75% were seen once. What was sequenced was PBMCs. The receptor source for this set is a female donor in good health and CMV-seronegative.

The chain has TRBV28 and TRBJ1-5, with D unresolved. V shed 3 bases and J shed 5 bases, with 8 bases lying between them. The CDR3 runs 13 residues. From germline, CDR1 is MDHEN and CDR2 SYDVKM. CDR3 in amino acids: CASSFGPYQPQHF. In DNA form, the CDR3 reads TGTGCCAGCAGTTTTGGGCCCTATCAGCCCCAGCATTTT. Variable domain in full (rest from reference TRBV28 and TRBJ1-5): DVKVTQSSRYLVKRTGEKVFLECVQDMDHENMFWYRQDPGLGLRLIYFSYDVKMKEKGDIPEGYSVSREKKERFSLILESASTNQTSMYLCASSFGPYQPQHFGDGTRLSIL.

V gene TRBV7-2 combines with J gene TRBJ2-1, with D hard to call. The CDR3 consists of 13 residues. V was trimmed by 2 bases and J by 2 bases, leaving 4 bases between them. The germline gives CDR1 SGHTA, CDR2 FQGNSA. The CDR3 reads CASSLTAYNEQFF. The CDR3 DNA sequence: TGTGCCAGCAGCTTAACAGCCTACAATGAGCAGTTCTTC.

The V and J genes are TRBV5-1 and TRBJ2-2; maybe TRBD2 (6 bases). Germline V gives CDR1 SGHRS, CDR2 YFSETQ. The length of the CDR3 is 15 residues. V shed 3 bases and J shed 2 bases, with 11 bases lying between them. CDR3: CASSSGGVNTGELFF. The DNA for the CDR3 is TGCGCCAGCAGCTCGGGCGGGGTTAACACCGGGGAGCTGTTTTTT.

This chain connects TRBV4-3 to TRBJ2-3; 11 bases match TRBD2. The CDR3 is 17 amino acids. Per the germline V gene, CDR1 is LGHNA and CDR2 is YSLEER. The J segment lost 3 bases and the V segment lost 5 bases, leaving 10 bases of the junction unmatched. The CDR3 loop reads CASSASPTSGSTDTQYF. The CDR3 DNA reads as TGCGCCAGCAGCGCTAGCCCCACTAGCGGGAGTACAGATACGCAGTATTTT.

This sequence joins TRBV19 and TRBJ2-3, with D maybe TRBD2 (7 bases). The V gene's germline CDR1 is LNHDA and CDR2 SQIVND (reference sequence). The CDR3 loop spans 16 amino acids. Trimming took 4 bases from V and 0 from J, leaving 14 bases between them. Here the CDR3 reads CASSNRGATSTDTQYF. The CDR3 DNA sequence: TGTGCCAGTAGTAATCGGGGGGCGACAAGCACAGATACGCAGTATTTT.

The table lists this clone with a count of one. The CDR3 nucleotides are TGTGCCAGCGATCCAGGGTTTTCGAACACTGAAGCTTTCTTT. Protein: CASDPGFSNTEAFF. V usage is TRBV7-2 and J usage is TRBJ1-1; the D gene is possibly TRBD1 (5 bases). Trimming took 8 bases from V and 1 from J, leaving 14 bases between them. Germline CDR1 SGHTA, CDR2 FQGNSA. CDR3 size: 14 residues.

This clone was seen only a few times. This chain links TRBV27 with TRBJ1-5; D not certain. This CDR3 is built from 13 residues. Trimming removed 3 bases from V and 7 bases from J, with 10 bases in between. Germline V lookup: CDR1 MNHEY, CDR2 SMNVEV (reference sequence). CDR3 amino acids: CASSFCSYQPQHF. In DNA form, the CDR3 reads TGTGCCAGCAGTTTTTGCAGTTACCAGCCCCAGCATTTT.

This clone showed up just a few times. This rearrangement joins TRBV18 to TRBJ2-1; TRBD2 matches 7 bases. Germline V gives CDR1 KGHSH, CDR2 LQKENI. The CDR3 sequence is 15 residues long. V lost 3 bases and J lost 4; bases outside the gene matches: 6. CDR3 nucleotide sequence: TGTGCCAGCTCACCGAGGGACTACCTGTACAATGAGCAGTTCTTC. Protein product: CASSPRDYLYNEQFF. The whole variable domain, filled in from reference TRBV18 and TRBJ2-1, reads NAGVMQNPRHLVRRRGQEARLRCSPMKGHSHVYWYRQLPEEGLKFMVYLQKENIIDESGMPKERFSAEFPKEGPSILRIQQVVRGDSAAYFCASSPRDYLYNEQFFGPGTRLTVL.

This clone was recorded a few times. The chain links TRBV13 to TRBJ2-7; D may be TRBD1 (5 bases). The V and J ends lost 2 bases and 5 bases respectively, with 10 bases between them. Germline V gene lookup returns CDR1 PRHDT and CDR2 FYEKMQ (reference sequence). CDR3 size: 13 residues. The CDR3 spells CASSLLARDEQYF. Here the CDR3 DNA reads TGTGCCAGCAGCTTATTAGCCAGGGACGAGCAGTACTTC.

V is TRBV15 and J is TRBJ1-4; TRBD1 is a possible D gene (5 bases). Germline V gene data show CDR1 as LNHNV and CDR2 as YYDKDF (reference sequence). The V end lost 0 bases, the J end lost 7 bases, and 15 bases lay between the germline ends. This CDR3 spans 16 amino acids. CDR3 loop: CATSRDGRGAGEKLFF. CDR3 nucleotide sequence: TGTGCCACCAGCAGAGATGGTAGGGGCGCTGGTGAAAAACTGTTTTTT. The variable domain in full, completed from reference TRBV15 and TRBJ1-4, reads DAMVIQNPRYQVTQFGKPVTLSCSQTLNHNVMYWYQQKSSQAPKLLFHYYDKDFNNEADTPDNFQSRRPNTSFCFLDIRSPGLGDTAMYLCATSRDGRGAGEKLFFGSGTQLSVL.

V is TRBV28 and J is TRBJ1-4, with D uncertain. The germline CDR1 and CDR2 sequences are MDHEN and SYDVKM. V was trimmed by 8 bases and J by 0 bases, leaving 10 bases between them. The CDR3 has 14 amino acids. This CDR3 is CASGSPATNEKLFF. The CDR3 DNA follows: TGTGCCAGCGGTTCCCCAGCAACTAATGAAAAACTGTTTTTT.

The genes are TRBV4-2 and TRBJ1-1, with 7 bases identical to TRBD1. The ends lost 3 bases at V and 5 bases at J; junction bases unmatched: 6. The CDR3 has 14 amino acids. Germline values: CDR1 LGHNA, CDR2 YNFKEQ. The CDR3 region has the DNA TGTGCCAGCAGCCACCCGGGACAGCCTACTGAAGCTTTCTTT. Its translation is CASSHPGQPTEAFF.

This chain uses TRBV27 with TRBJ2-1, with 10 bases identical to TRBD2. CDR3 length: 13 residues. Germline CDR1 reads MNHEY; CDR2 reads SMNVEV (reference sequence). The J segment lost 5 bases and the V segment lost 7 bases, leaving 2 bases of the junction unmatched. The CDR3: CASKLAGDNEQFF. The CDR3 nucleotides read TGTGCCAGCAAGCTAGCGGGGGACAATGAGCAGTTCTTC.

This clone came up once. The V gene is TRBV28, the J gene TRBJ1-1, with a possible D match to TRBD1 (6 bases). V gave up 2 bases and J gave up 1 base, with 14 bases separating them. CDR3 length: 16 amino acids. Germline-derived CDR1 and CDR2 are MDHEN and SYDVKM. CDR3 loop: CASSLRMTGGNTEAFF. DNA of the CDR3: TGTGCCAGCAGTTTAAGGATGACAGGTGGGAACACTGAAGCTTTCTTT.

J is TRBJ1-2 and V is TRBV5-1; the D gene is possibly TRBD1 (6 bases). The CDR3 spans 13 residues. V lost 5 bases, J lost 4 bases, and 12 bases lay in between. The V gene's germline CDR1 is SGHRS and CDR2 YFSETQ. The chain's CDR3 is CASSTDSTYGYTF. DNA of the CDR3: TGCGCCAGCAGTACGGACAGCACCTATGGCTACACCTTC.

A remark on this clone: Mismatch with germline at one junction end may stem from a read error. The J gene is TRBJ2-7, the V gene TRBV7-2; a possible D gene is TRBD1 (6 bases). This CDR3 spans 12 amino acids. Germline V lookup: CDR1 SGHTA, CDR2 FQGNSA. CDR3 residues: CASSFQQGIQYF. CDR3 nucleotide sequence: TGTGCCAGCAGCTTCCAACAGGGAATACAGTACTTT.

The CDR3: CASSELPRSIQYF. CDR3 nucleotides: TGTGCCAGCAGTGAACTACCCCGATCCATTCAGTACTTC. The gene calls are TRBV2 and TRBJ2-4; D uncertain. The CDR3 sequence is 13 residues long. The V and J ends lost 2 bases and 9 bases respectively, with 11 bases between them. Germline V gene lookup returns CDR1 SNHLY and CDR2 FYNNEI.

J is TRBJ2-7 and V is TRBV19; 9 bases line up with TRBD2. The CDR3 loop spans 15 amino acids. Germline CDR1 and CDR2: LNHDA and SQIVND (reference sequence). The J segment lost 4 bases and the V segment lost 6 bases, leaving 10 bases of the junction unmatched. CDR3 sequence (DNA): TGTGCCAGTAGACGCATAGCGGGAGTTTTGTACGAGCAGTACTTC. Its translation is CASRRIAGVLYEQYF.

Of note for this clone: Within the sample, other DNA sequences also encode this same CDR3. This chain joins TRBV7-2 and TRBJ2-2; 7 bases map to TRBD2. This CDR3 comprises 16 residues. CDR1 and CDR2 from the germline V gene are SGHTA and FQGNSA. With 1 base clipped from V and 4 bases from J, the junction kept 6 bases outside the gene matches. The CDR3 DNA reads as TGTGCCAGCAGCTTAGTCGGGGGGAGGGTCACCGGGGAGCTGTTTTTT. Its translation: CASSLVGGRVTGELFF.

The chain recombines TRBV30 with TRBJ2-2, with 8 bases lining up with TRBD1. V dropped 2 bases and J dropped 5; count of bases not matched to a gene: 7. This CDR3 has 15 residues. Germline CDR1 is GTSNPN and CDR2 is SVGIG (reference sequence). The CDR3 is CAWSPQGVRTGELFF. Here the CDR3 DNA reads TGTGCCTGGAGTCCACAGGGGGTCAGGACCGGGGAGCTGTTTTTT.

The chain carries TRBV5-1 and TRBJ2-3; weak D call: TRBD2 (5 bases). The CDR3 loop spans 14 amino acids. V lost 1 base and J 5 bases, leaving 11 bases between the germline ends. Germline values: CDR1 SGHRS, CDR2 YFSETQ. The chain's CDR3 is CASSLLLAGDTQYF. CDR3 in DNA: TGCGCCAGCAGCTTGCTGCTAGCTGGAGATACGCAGTATTTT.

The gene calls are TRBV5-4 and TRBJ1-6; D may be TRBD1 (5 bases). Germline CDR1 reads SGHNT; CDR2 reads YYREEE (reference sequence). The CDR3 is made up of 17 amino acids. V was cut by 4 bases and J by 0 bases, with 14 bases left in between. The CDR3 loop reads CASSHRQKSSYNSPLHF. The CDR3 DNA follows: TGTGCCAGCAGCCATCGACAGAAGAGCTCCTATAATTCACCCCTCCACTTT.

The chain combines TRBV9 with TRBJ2-2; the match to TRBD2 covers 7 bases. The CDR3 is made up of 16 amino acids. Trimming at V came to 3 bases and at J to 2 bases, leaving 7 bases not matched to a gene. The germline V gene has CDR1 SGDLS and CDR2 YYNGEE. As DNA, the CDR3 is TGTGCCAGCAGCGGCCCACTAGCGCTAAACACCGGGGAGCTGTTTTTT. It is translated as CASSGPLALNTGELFF. The complete variable domain, with remaining parts taken from reference TRBV9 and TRBJ2-2, reads DSGVTQTPKHLITATGQRVTLRCSPRSGDLSVYWYQQSLDQGLQFLIQYYNGEERAKGNILERFSAQQFPDLHSELNLSSLELGDSALYFCASSGPLALNTGELFFGEGSRLTVL.

V and J are TRBV7-9 and TRBJ2-3; TRBD2 matches 9 bases. CDR1 SEHNR and CDR2 FQNEAQ come from the germline V gene (reference sequence). The CDR3 runs to 15 residues. With 10 bases clipped from V and 2 bases from J, the junction kept 10 bases outside the gene matches. For the CDR3, the DNA is TGTGCCACTCGTGAGGGCGGGGGGGCCACAGATACGCAGTATTTT. Translated: CATREGGGATDTQYF. Filled out from reference TRBV7-9 and TRBJ2-3, the complete variable domain reads DTGVSQNPRHKITKRGQNVTFRCDPISEHNRLYWYRQTLGQGPEFLTYFQNEAQLEKSRLLSDRFSAERPKGSFSTLEIQRTEQGDSAMYLCATREGGGATDTQYFGPGTRLTVL.

The chain couples TRBV13 to TRBJ2-7, with TRBD1 identical over 8 bases. The CDR3 covers 14 residues. Germline assignment: CDR1 PRHDT and CDR2 FYEKMQ (reference sequence). Germline trimming cut 6 bases from V and 6 bases from J; bases unmatched to any gene: 10. CDR3 region: CASRLLRTGSEQYF. The CDR3 DNA is TGTGCCAGCAGATTACTTCGGACAGGGTCCGAGCAGTACTTC. The full variable domain, rest sourced from reference TRBV13 and TRBJ2-7, is AAGVIQSPRHLIKEKRETATLKCYPIPRHDTVYWYQQGPGQDPQFLISFYEKMQSDKGSIPDRFSAQQFSDYHSELNMSSLELGDSALYFCASRLLRTGSEQYFGPGTRLTVT.

The rearrangement uses TRBV19 and TRBJ1-5; D is possibly TRBD1 (5 bases). Trimming removed 2 bases from V and 1 base from J, with 6 bases in between. The germline V gene encodes CDR1 LNHDA and CDR2 SQIVND (reference sequence). This CDR3 spans 14 amino acids. Written as DNA, the CDR3 is TGTGCCAGTAGTATACAGGGAAGCAATCAGCCCCAGCATTTT. Translation: CASSIQGSNQPQHF.

As to this clone: This same CDR3 is encoded by further DNA sequences in the sample. This chain links TRBV9 with TRBJ2-7, with 10 bases lining up with TRBD1. J was trimmed by 4 bases and V by 0 bases; bases with no gene match: 1. The CDR3 has 14 amino acids. Germline V CDR1 and CDR2: SGDLS, YYNGEE. CDR3 coding DNA: TGTGCCAGCAGCGTAGGACAGGGGGCTTACGAGCAGTACTTC. Its protein is CASSVGQGAYEQYF.